This is a list of T cell receptor beta chains from one sample in a study of CD8+ T cells in alopecia areata. Profiled with immunoSEQ multiplex PCR; TCRdb holds only in-frame clones, not every one. The data show about 180,000 clones, with roughly 46% seen just once and 9.5% to 13% held by the top ten. The sample in question was CD8+ T cells sorted from blood, obtained around week 54, from a patient treated with tofacitinib. All receptors come from a human donor with alopecia areata. The CDR3 runs from the conserved cysteine through the conserved F or W. The order of the fields is CDR3 protein, CDR3 DNA, D gene, clone size, V gene, J gene. D genes are given only for firm matches. Clone size is given for some rows only: seen once, a few or many times, or a class if the clone is expanded.

CDR3 protein: CACTGGDGYTF
CDR3 DNA: TGTGCCTGCACAGGGGGGGATGGCTACACCTTC
D gene: TRBD1
clone size: -
V gene: TRBV30
J gene: TRBJ1-2

CDR3 protein: CASRRGGYGANVLTF
CDR3 DNA: TGTGCCAGCAGGCGCGGGGGGTATGGGGCCAACGTCCTGACTTTC
D gene: TRBD2
clone size: -
V gene: TRBV6-5
J gene: TRBJ2-6

CDR3 protein: CASSVAGGGARDTQYF
CDR3 DNA: TGTGCCAGCAGCGTAGCTGGCGGGGGGGCGAGAGATACGCAGTATTTT
D gene: TRBD2
clone size: -
V gene: TRBV9
J gene: TRBJ2-3

CDR3 protein: CASSSQGVAGGLYEQFF
CDR3 DNA: TGTGCCAGCAGCTCACAAGGAGTAGCGGGGGGGCTATATGAGCAGTTCTTC
D gene: TRBD2
clone size: -
V gene: TRBV7-9
J gene: TRBJ2-1

CDR3 protein: CASTDRAYEQYF
CDR3 DNA: TGTGCCAGCACTGACAGGGCCTACGAGCAGTACTTC
D gene: TRBD1
clone size: -
V gene: TRBV2
J gene: TRBJ2-7

CDR3 protein: CASSQGDGRARDTQYF
CDR3 DNA: TGCGCCAGCAGCCAAGGGGATGGACGGGCCCGAGATACGCAGTATTTT
D gene: -
clone size: once
V gene: TRBV4-1
J gene: TRBJ2-3

CDR3 protein: CASSFVQGSTYGYTF
CDR3 DNA: TGTGCCAGCAGCTTCGTCCAGGGTAGTACCTATGGCTACACCTTC
D gene: -
clone size: few
V gene: TRBV7-9
J gene: TRBJ1-2

CDR3 protein: CSVQRGEETQYF
CDR3 DNA: TGCAGCGTTCAACGCGGGGAAGAGACCCAGTACTTC
D gene: -
clone size: -
V gene: TRBV29-1
J gene: TRBJ2-5

CDR3 protein: CASSPGALEAFF
CDR3 DNA: TGTGCCAGCAGCCCCGGGGCCCTTGAAGCTTTCTTT
D gene: -
clone size: -
V gene: TRBV5-6
J gene: TRBJ1-1

CDR3 protein: CASSVLAGRTGELFF
CDR3 DNA: TGTGCCAGCAGCGTACTAGCGGGGCGAACCGGGGAGCTGTTTTTT
D gene: TRBD2
clone size: -
V gene: TRBV9
J gene: TRBJ2-2

CDR3 protein: CASSSTDRDYEQYF
CDR3 DNA: TGTGCCAGCAGCTCGACAGACAGGGACTACGAGCAGTACTTC
D gene: TRBD1
clone size: -
V gene: TRBV5-5
J gene: TRBJ2-7

CDR3 protein: CASSLAGGETQYF
CDR3 DNA: TGTGCCAGCAGCTTAGCGGGGGGAGAGACCCAGTACTTC
D gene: -
clone size: -
V gene: TRBV11-1
J gene: TRBJ2-5

CDR3 protein: CASSQVLKAGETQYF
CDR3 DNA: TGCGCCAGCAGCCAAGTTCTGAAGGCCGGGGAGACCCAGTACTTC
D gene: -
clone size: -
V gene: TRBV4-3
J gene: TRBJ2-5

CDR3 protein: CASSPQGTEAFF
CDR3 DNA: TGTGCCAGCAGCCCACAGGGGACCGAAGCTTTCTTT
D gene: TRBD1
clone size: -
V gene: TRBV7-8
J gene: TRBJ1-1

CDR3 protein: CASSDQGSYEQYF
CDR3 DNA: TGTGCCAGCAGTGATCAGGGAAGCTACGAGCAGTACTTC
D gene: -
clone size: few
V gene: TRBV25-1
J gene: TRBJ2-7

CDR3 protein: CASDVRDREAFF
CDR3 DNA: TGTGCTAGTGACGTCCGGGACAGGGAAGCTTTCTTT
D gene: TRBD1
clone size: -
V gene: TRBV12-5
J gene: TRBJ1-1

CDR3 protein: CASSYGGHTEAFF
CDR3 DNA: TGTGCCAGCAGTTACGGGGGGCACACTGAAGCTTTCTTT
D gene: -
clone size: -
V gene: TRBV6-5
J gene: TRBJ1-1

CDR3 protein: CASSWDRGDEQYF
CDR3 DNA: TGTGCCAGCAGTTGGGACAGGGGGGACGAGCAGTACTTC
D gene: TRBD1
clone size: -
V gene: TRBV6-1
J gene: TRBJ2-7

CDR3 protein: CASSQSGTGGTDTQYF
CDR3 DNA: TGCGCCAGCAGCCAATCTGGGACAGGGGGCACAGATACGCAGTATTTT
D gene: TRBD1
clone size: -
V gene: TRBV5-1
J gene: TRBJ2-3

CDR3 protein: CASSSPVWKNEQFF
CDR3 DNA: TGTGCCAGCAGCTCACCTGTTTGGAAAAATGAGCAGTTCTTC
D gene: -
clone size: few
V gene: TRBV7-9
J gene: TRBJ2-1

CDR3 protein: CASSLGSLVSPYEQYF
CDR3 DNA: TGTGCCAGCAGCTTGGGAAGTCTAGTTTCTCCCTACGAGCAGTACTTC
D gene: -
clone size: -
V gene: TRBV5-4
J gene: TRBJ2-7

CDR3 protein: CASSLTGGDGELFF
CDR3 DNA: TGTGCCAGCAGTTTGACAGGGGGAGACGGGGAGCTGTTTTTT
D gene: TRBD1
clone size: few
V gene: TRBV6-5
J gene: TRBJ2-2

CDR3 protein: CASSQDSQGYEQYF
CDR3 DNA: TGCGCCAGCAGCCAAGACTCACAGGGATACGAGCAGTACTTC
D gene: -
clone size: many
V gene: TRBV4-3
J gene: TRBJ2-7

CDR3 protein: CASSLGAGRYIGYTF
CDR3 DNA: TGTGCCAGCAGCTTGGGGGCAGGGAGATATATTGGCTACACCTTC
D gene: -
clone size: once
V gene: TRBV11-2
J gene: TRBJ1-2

CDR3 protein: CASSPTLAPEYF
CDR3 DNA: TGTGCCAGCAGTCCGACCCTCGCACCCGAGTATTTT
D gene: -
clone size: few
V gene: TRBV6-6
J gene: TRBJ2-3

CDR3 protein: CACVRQKGYTF
CDR3 DNA: TGTGCCTGCGTCAGACAGAAGGGCTACACCTTC
D gene: -
clone size: few
V gene: TRBV2
J gene: TRBJ1-2

CDR3 protein: CASSSGSDTGELFF
CDR3 DNA: TGTGCCAGCAGTTCAGGGTCGGACACCGGGGAGCTGTTTTTT
D gene: -
clone size: -
V gene: TRBV2
J gene: TRBJ2-2

CDR3 protein: CASSLTGTYGYTF
CDR3 DNA: TGTGCCAGCAGCCTAACAGGGACCTATGGCTACACCTTC
D gene: -
clone size: -
V gene: TRBV11-2
J gene: TRBJ1-2